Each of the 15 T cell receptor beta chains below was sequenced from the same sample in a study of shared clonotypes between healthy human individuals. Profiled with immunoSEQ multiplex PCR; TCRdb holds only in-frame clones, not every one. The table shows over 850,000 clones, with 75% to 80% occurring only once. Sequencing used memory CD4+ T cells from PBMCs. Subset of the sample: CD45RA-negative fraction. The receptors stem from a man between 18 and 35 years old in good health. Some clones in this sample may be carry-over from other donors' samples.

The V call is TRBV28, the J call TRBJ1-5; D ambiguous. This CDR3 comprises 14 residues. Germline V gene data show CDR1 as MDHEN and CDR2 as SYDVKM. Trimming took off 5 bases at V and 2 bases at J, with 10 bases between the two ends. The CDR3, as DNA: TGTGCCAGCAGTCGGAATCGTGGCAATCAGCCCCAGCATTTT. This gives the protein CASSRNRGNQPQHF.

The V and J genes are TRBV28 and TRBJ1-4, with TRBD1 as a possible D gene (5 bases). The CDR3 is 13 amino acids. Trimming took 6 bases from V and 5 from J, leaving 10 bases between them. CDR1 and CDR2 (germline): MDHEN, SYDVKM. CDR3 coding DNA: TGTGCCAGCAGAGGGGCAGGGAATGAAAAACTGTTTTTT. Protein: CASRGAGNEKLFF.

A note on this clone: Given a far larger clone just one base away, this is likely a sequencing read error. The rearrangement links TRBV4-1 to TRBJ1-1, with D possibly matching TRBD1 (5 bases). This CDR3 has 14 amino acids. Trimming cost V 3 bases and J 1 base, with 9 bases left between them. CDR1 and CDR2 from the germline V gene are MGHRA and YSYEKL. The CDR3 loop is CASSQGGTNTEAFF. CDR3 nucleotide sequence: TGCGCCAGCAGCCAGGGGGGAACGAACACTGAAGCTTTCTTT.

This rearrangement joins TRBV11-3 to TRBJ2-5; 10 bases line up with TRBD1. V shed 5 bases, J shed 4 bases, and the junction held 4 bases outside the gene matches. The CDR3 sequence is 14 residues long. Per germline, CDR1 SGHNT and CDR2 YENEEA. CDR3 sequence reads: CASSPRTGGETQYF. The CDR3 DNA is TGTGCCAGCAGCCCGCGGACAGGGGGAGAGACCCAGTACTTC.

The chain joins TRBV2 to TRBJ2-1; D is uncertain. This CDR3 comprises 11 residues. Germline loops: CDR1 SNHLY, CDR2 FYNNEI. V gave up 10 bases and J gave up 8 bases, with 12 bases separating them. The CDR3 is CATRERDEQFF. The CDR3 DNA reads TGTGCCACAAGGGAAAGGGATGAGCAGTTCTTC.

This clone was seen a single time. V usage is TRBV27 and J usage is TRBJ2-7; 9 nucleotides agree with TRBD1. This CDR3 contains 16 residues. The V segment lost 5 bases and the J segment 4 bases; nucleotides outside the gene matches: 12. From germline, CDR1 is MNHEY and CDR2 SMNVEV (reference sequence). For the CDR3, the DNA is TGTGCCAGCAGTCCGGGACAGGGAACCCCAAGTTACGAGCAGTACTTC. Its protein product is CASSPGQGTPSYEQYF.

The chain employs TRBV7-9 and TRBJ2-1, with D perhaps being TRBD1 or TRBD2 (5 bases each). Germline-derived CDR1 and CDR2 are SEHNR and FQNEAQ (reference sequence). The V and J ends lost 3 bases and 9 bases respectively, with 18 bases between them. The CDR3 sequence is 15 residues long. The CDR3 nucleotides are TGTGCCAGCAGCTTGGGGGACCTTGTAGCGCGTGAGCAGTTCTTC. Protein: CASSLGDLVAREQFF.

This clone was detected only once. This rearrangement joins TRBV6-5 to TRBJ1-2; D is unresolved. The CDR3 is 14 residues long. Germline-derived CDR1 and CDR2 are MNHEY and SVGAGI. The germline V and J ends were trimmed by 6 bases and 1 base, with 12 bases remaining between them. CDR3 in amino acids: CASRTQRGNYGYTF. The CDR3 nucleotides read TGTGCCAGCAGAACCCAGCGGGGTAACTATGGCTACACCTTC.

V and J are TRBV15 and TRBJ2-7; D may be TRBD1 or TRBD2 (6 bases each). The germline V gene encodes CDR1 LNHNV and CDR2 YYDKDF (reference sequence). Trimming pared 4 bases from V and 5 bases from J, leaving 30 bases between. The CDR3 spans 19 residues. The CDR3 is CATSIGQTGAPYRPNEQYF. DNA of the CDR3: TGTGCCACCAGCATAGGTCAGACGGGGGCTCCCTACCGGCCTAACGAGCAGTACTTC.

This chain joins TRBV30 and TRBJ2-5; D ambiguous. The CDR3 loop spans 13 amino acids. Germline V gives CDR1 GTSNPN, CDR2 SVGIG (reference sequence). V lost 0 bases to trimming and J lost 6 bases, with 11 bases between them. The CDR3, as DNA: TGTGCCTGGAGTGTAGAACATAAACAGACCCAGTACTTC. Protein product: CAWSVEHKQTQYF.

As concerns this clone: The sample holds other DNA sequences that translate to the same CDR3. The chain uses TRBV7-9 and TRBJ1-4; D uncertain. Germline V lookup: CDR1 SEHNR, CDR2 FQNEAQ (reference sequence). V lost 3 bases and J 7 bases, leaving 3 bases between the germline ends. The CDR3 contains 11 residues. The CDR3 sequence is CASSFSEKLFF. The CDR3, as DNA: TGTGCCAGCAGCTTTAGTGAAAAACTGTTTTTT.

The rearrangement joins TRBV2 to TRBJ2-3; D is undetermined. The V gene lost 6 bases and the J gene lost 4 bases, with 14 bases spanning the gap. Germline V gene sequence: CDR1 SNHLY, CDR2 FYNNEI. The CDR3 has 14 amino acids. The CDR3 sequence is CASRETFYPDTQYF. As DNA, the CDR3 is TGTGCCAGCAGAGAAACGTTTTATCCAGATACGCAGTATTTT.

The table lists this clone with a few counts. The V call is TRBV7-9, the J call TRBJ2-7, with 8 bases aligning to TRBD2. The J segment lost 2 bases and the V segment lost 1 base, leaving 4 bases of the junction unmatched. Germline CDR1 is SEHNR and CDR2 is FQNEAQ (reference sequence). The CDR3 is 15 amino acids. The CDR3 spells CASSLGLSGAYEQYF. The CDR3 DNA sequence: TGTGCCAGCAGCTTAGGGCTTAGCGGGGCCTACGAGCAGTACTTC.

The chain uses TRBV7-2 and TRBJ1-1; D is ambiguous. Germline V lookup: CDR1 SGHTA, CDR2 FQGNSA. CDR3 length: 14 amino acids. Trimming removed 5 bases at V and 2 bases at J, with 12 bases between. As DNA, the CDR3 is TGTGCCAGCAGCCGGTTGGAGCGTAACACTGAAGCTTTCTTT. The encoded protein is CASSRLERNTEAFF.

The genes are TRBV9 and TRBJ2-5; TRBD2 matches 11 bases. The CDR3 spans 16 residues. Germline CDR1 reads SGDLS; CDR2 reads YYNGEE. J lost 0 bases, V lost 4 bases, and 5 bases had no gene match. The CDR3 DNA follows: TGTGCCAGCAGCCCGGGACTAGCGGCAAACCAAGAGACCCAGTACTTC. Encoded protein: CASSPGLAANQETQYF.